The present TCR beta chain was sequenced within a study of CD8+CD57+ T cells in acquired aplastic anemia. Genomic DNA provided the template from which TCR beta VDJ and CDR3 profiles were obtained. TCRdb redid the calling of the reads with MiXCR, one entry per CDR3 protein. In the table there are about 210,000 distinct CDR3 sequences, over 60% of which are singletons. J gave up 9 bases and V 5 bases, and 5 bases lay outside the gene matches. The CDR3 consists of 15 residues. The chain joins TRBV12-3 or TRBV12-4 to TRBJ2-1; 15 bases are a match to TRBD2. Input material: sorted CD4+, CD8+, or CD8+CD57+ T cells (not recorded which) from PBMCs. The sequence came from a human donor in good health. CDR3 nucleotide sequence: TGTGCCAGCAGTAAACCGGGACTAGCGGGAGGTGAGCAGTTCTTC. Its protein product is CASSKPGLAGGEQFF.